The rows below give T cell receptor beta chains drawn from one sample of a study of technical replicates of blood from a few donors. Sequenced by immunoSEQ multiplex PCR; TCRdb stores in-frame clones only, minus some. In the table there are 65,000 to 85,000 clones, around 90% of which are singletons. Sequencing was carried out using T cells isolated from PBMCs. Receptors were obtained from a human donor in good health. Each CDR3 is given with its conserved first and last residue. The order of the fields is V gene, clone size, J gene, D gene, CDR3 DNA, CDR3 protein. A D gene is named only where the DNA matches it firmly. Expanded clones get a size class; other rows say once, few or many, or leave the size out.

TRBV9	-	TRBJ2-2	-	TGTGCCAGCAGCGCCCCCCTCACCGGGGAGCTGTTTTTT	CASSAPLTGELFF
TRBV9	-	TRBJ2-7	TRBD2	TGTGCCAGCAGCTACGGACTAGCGGACTACGAGCAGTACTTC	CASSYGLADYEQYF
TRBV19	-	TRBJ1-2	-	TGTGCCAGTAGTATGTACGGGAACTATGGCTACACCTTC	CASSMYGNYGYTF
TRBV6-5	-	TRBJ2-1	-	TGTGCCAGCAGTTACACTAGCTTCAATGAGCAGTTCTTC	CASSYTSFNEQFF
TRBV7-9	-	TRBJ2-3	-	TGTGCCAGCAGCCTCAGGTCGGATACGCAGTATTTT	CASSLRSDTQYF
TRBV14	-	TRBJ2-7	-	TGTGCCAGCAGCCAAGATCTAGTCTTCGAGCAGTACTTC	CASSQDLVFEQYF
TRBV7-9	-	TRBJ2-5	-	TGTGCCAGCAGCTTAGGCACGGGAGTTGAGACCCAGTACTTC	CASSLGTGVETQYF
TRBV6-5	-	TRBJ1-2	TRBD1	TGTGCCAGCAGTTCCACCTCGACAGGGGCTAACTATGGCTACACCTTC	CASSSTSTGANYGYTF
TRBV11-3	-	TRBJ2-3	TRBD1	TGTGCCAGCAGCTTAGGACAGGGAAGCCCCACAGATACGCAGTATTTT	CASSLGQGSPTDTQYF
TRBV19	-	TRBJ1-2	-	TGTGCCAGTAGTATGGGGGCTGGGCACGGCTACACCTTC	CASSMGAGHGYTF
TRBV9	-	TRBJ2-5	TRBD2	TGTGCCAGCAGCGTAGGGGGCGGGAGGGGGGAGACCCAGTACTTC	CASSVGGGRGETQYF
TRBV7-9	-	TRBJ2-1	-	TGTGCCAGCAGCCCCTACTCCCCGACTAGATGGGCGAATGAGCAGTTCTTC	CASSPYSPTRWANEQFF
TRBV6-5	-	TRBJ2-1	-	TGTGCCAGCAGTTATTACAAAGGGGTACCTGAGCAGTTCTTC	CASSYYKGVPEQFF
TRBV6-1	-	TRBJ2-7	TRBD2	TGTGCCAGCAGTGGACTAGCGTCCTACGAGCAGTACTTC	CASSGLASYEQYF
TRBV5-8	-	TRBJ2-3	-	TGTGCCAGCAACTGGAGAAACACAGATACGCAGTATTTT	CASNWRNTDTQYF
TRBV5-4	-	TRBJ2-7	-	TGTGCCAGCAGTCCCGCCGGGGGGCGATTCTACGAGCAGTACTTC	CASSPAGGRFYEQYF
TRBV9	-	TRBJ1-2	TRBD1	TGTGCCAGCAGCGCACAGGGGAACTATGGCTACACCTTC	CASSAQGNYGYTF
TRBV30	-	TRBJ2-5	TRBD1	TGTGCCTGGAGTACTTTACTCTTTCCGGGACAGGGGAAGACCCAGTACTTC	CAWSTLLFPGQGKTQYF
TRBV19	-	TRBJ1-5	-	TGTGCCAGTAGTCAGGATAACTATCAGCCCCAGCATTTT	CASSQDNYQPQHF
TRBV18	-	TRBJ1-4	TRBD1	TGTGCCAGCTCACTCGGGACAGCGGACATAGGAAAACTGTTTTTT	CASSLGTADIGKLFF
TRBV7-3	-	TRBJ2-1	TRBD2	TGTGCCAGCAGCCCGACGGGAGCGGGAGGACCCTACAATGAGCAGTTCTTC	CASSPTGAGGPYNEQFF
TRBV7-9	-	TRBJ2-5	TRBD1	TGTGCCAGCAGCACCCCGGGACAGGGGGCGCCTGAGACCCAGTACTTC	CASSTPGQGAPETQYF
TRBV19	few	TRBJ1-1	-	TGTGCCAGTAAGGGCAGGGGTCCCTACGGTGAAGCTTTCTTT	CASKGRGPYGEAFF
TRBV29-1	once	TRBJ1-1	TRBD1	TGCAGCGTTAAGGGGGCCGGAGAAGCTTTCTTT	CSVKGAGEAFF
TRBV5-6	-	TRBJ1-1	-	TGTGCCAGCAGCTTGCCAGGGTCCTACACTGAAGCTTTCTTT	CASSLPGSYTEAFF
TRBV10-3	-	TRBJ1-5	TRBD1	TGTGCCATCAGGCAGGGGGTGGGGCAGCCCCAGCATTTT	CAIRQGVGQPQHF
TRBV6-1	-	TRBJ2-7	TRBD1	TGTGCCAGCAGTGAAAGGCAGGTAAAGGGACAGTACGAGCAGTACTTC	CASSERQVKGQYEQYF
TRBV6-5	-	TRBJ1-1	-	TGTGCCAGCAGTTACAGTAGGGGACTCACTGAAGCTTTCTTT	CASSYSRGLTEAFF
TRBV9	-	TRBJ2-1	TRBD2	TGTGCCAGCAGCGTAGCTAGGGTAGCGGGAGACTTTTACAATGAGCAGTTCTTC	CASSVARVAGDFYNEQFF
TRBV6-1	-	TRBJ2-5	-	TGTGCCAGCACCCAGTGGAGGGGGGGGCAAGAGACCCAGTACTTC	CASTQWRGGQETQYF
TRBV2	-	TRBJ1-4	-	TGTGCCAGCAGCGTAGGACAGATTAATGAAAAACTGTTTTTT	CASSVGQINEKLFF
TRBV19	-	TRBJ1-4	TRBD1	TGTGCCAGTAGTATTCCAGGGGGTTCAACTAATGAAAAACTGTTTTTT	CASSIPGGSTNEKLFF
TRBV11-2	-	TRBJ2-1	-	TGTGCCAGCAGCTTAGTGAGAGGGAGGAGCCATGAGCAGTTCTTC	CASSLVRGRSHEQFF
TRBV6-1	-	TRBJ2-1	TRBD1	TGTGCCAGCAGTGAACCAGGACAGGGGACCAATGAGCAGTTCTTC	CASSEPGQGTNEQFF
TRBV7-8	-	TRBJ2-3	-	TGTGCCAGCAGCTATTGGACAGCTAGCACAGATACGCAGTATTTT	CASSYWTASTDTQYF
TRBV7-9	-	TRBJ2-1	-	TGTGCCAGCAGCTTTAGCTCCTACAATGAGCAGTTCTTC	CASSFSSYNEQFF
TRBV19	-	TRBJ2-1	-	TGTGCCAGTAGATTGAACAGGGATACTATATACAATGAGCAGTTCTTC	CASRLNRDTIYNEQFF
TRBV10-1	-	TRBJ1-5	TRBD1	TGCGCCACCTCGACAGGGAGAGACAATCAGCCCCAGCATTTT	CATSTGRDNQPQHF
TRBV7-2	-	TRBJ1-1	TRBD1	TGTGCCAGCAGCTCTCACAGGGGCATGAACACTGAAGCTTTCTTT	CASSSHRGMNTEAFF
TRBV7-3	-	TRBJ2-5	-	TGTGCCAGCAGCCTCTCCCTAAGAGGGGAGACCCAGTACTTC	CASSLSLRGETQYF
TRBV7-9	-	TRBJ2-7	-	TGTGCCAGCAGCTTAGCGGCGGAAGGCTCCTACGAGCAGTACTTC	CASSLAAEGSYEQYF
TRBV27	-	TRBJ2-7	-	TGTGCCAGCAGTTTAGGGACATACTCCTACGAGCAGTACTTC	CASSLGTYSYEQYF
TRBV28	-	TRBJ2-7	-	TGTGCCAGCCTTCCCTCGCCGGGAACGGGCGAGCAGTACTTC	CASLPSPGTGEQYF
TRBV7-3	-	TRBJ2-7	-	TGTGCCAGCAGCTTTGGCCTAGTCCCATTCTACGAGCAGTACTTC	CASSFGLVPFYEQYF
TRBV9	-	TRBJ1-4	-	TGTGCCAGCAGCATAAAACAGGGTCTAGGAAATGAAAAACTGTTTTTT	CASSIKQGLGNEKLFF